This T cell receptor (beta chain) was captured in a study of T cell responses to AZD1222 COVID-19 vaccine. At the level of the study: Pooled in the analysis were second doses at about 4 or about 12 weeks.

Notes on the study in general: In a largely white British group with more females than males, clonal diversity was possibly underestimated. Spike-spanning, vaccine-associated CD4 TCRs were dominant at 160-218 and 743-854. Baseline testing showed seropositivity in only six or seven AZD1222 recipients.

A word on this clone: No antigen is known for it.

Sequencing used immunoSEQ multiplex PCR; TCRdb keeps in-frame clones, though not all of them. The sample consists of about 99,000 clones, over 70% of them appearing once. Germline CDR1 is KGHSH and CDR2 is LQKENI. J gave up 7 bases and V 2 bases, and 7 bases lay outside the gene matches. The CDR3 extends over 14 amino acids. The chain uses TRBV18 and TRBJ1-2; 7 nucleotides agree with TRBD1. The TCR sequence derives from an adult in good health. This sample comprised peripheral blood, obtained on day 0 of AZD1222 vaccination. CDR3 coding DNA: TGTGCCAGCTCACCATCGACAGGGCTTGTTGGCTACACCTTC. This sequence encodes CASSPSTGLVGYTF.